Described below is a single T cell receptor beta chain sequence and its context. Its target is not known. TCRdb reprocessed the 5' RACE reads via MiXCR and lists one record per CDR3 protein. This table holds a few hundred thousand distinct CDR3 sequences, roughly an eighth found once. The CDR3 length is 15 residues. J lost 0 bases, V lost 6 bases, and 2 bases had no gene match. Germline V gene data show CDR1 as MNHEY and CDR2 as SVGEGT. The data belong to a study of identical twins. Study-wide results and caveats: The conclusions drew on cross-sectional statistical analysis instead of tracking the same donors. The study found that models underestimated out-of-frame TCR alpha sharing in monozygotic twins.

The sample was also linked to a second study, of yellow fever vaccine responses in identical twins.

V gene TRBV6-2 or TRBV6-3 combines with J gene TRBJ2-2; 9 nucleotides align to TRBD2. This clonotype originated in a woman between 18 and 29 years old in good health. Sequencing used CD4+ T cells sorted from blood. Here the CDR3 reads CASSRLAANTGELFF. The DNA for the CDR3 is TGTGCCAGCAGCCGACTAGCGGCGAACACCGGGGAGCTGTTTTTT.